One and the same sample provided the 13 T cell receptor beta chains below, sequenced in a study of CD8 T cells in Susac syndrome. Reverse transcription of roughly 0.5 to 1 ug RNA was carried out with random hexamers. TCRdb re-called the immunoSEQ multiplex PCR reads through MiXCR, storing one row per CDR3 protein. In the table there are 150,000 to 200,000 distinct CDR3 sequences, 90% to 97% of which are singletons. Sequenced: CD4+ T cells from PBMCs. These receptors all come from a human donor with multiple sclerosis.

V is TRBV5-1 and J is TRBJ2-7; D is perhaps TRBD2 (6 bases). The CDR3 has 15 amino acids. V was cut by 1 base and J by 5 bases, with 16 bases left in between. Germline CDR1 is SGHRS and CDR2 is YFSETQ. The CDR3 DNA follows: TGCGCCAGCAGCTTGAATGTAGCGGAGGGCAACGAGCAGTACTTC. Protein product: CASSLNVAEGNEQYF.

The V and J genes are TRBV7-8 and TRBJ2-7; a possible D gene is TRBD2 (6 bases). V lost 5 bases to trimming and J lost 0 bases, with 20 bases between them. The CDR3 length is 17 residues. From germline, CDR1 is SGHVS and CDR2 FQNEAQ. The CDR3 is CASSPLLGTWSSYEQYF. The CDR3 DNA reads TGTGCCAGCAGCCCCTTGCTTGGGACTTGGAGCTCCTACGAGCAGTACTTC.

This chain links TRBV29-1 with TRBJ2-3; D not certain. This CDR3 is built from 11 residues. CDR1 and CDR2 from the germline V gene are SQVTM and ANQGSEA. Trimming removed 4 bases at V and 5 bases at J, with 7 bases between. The CDR3 nucleotides read TGCAGCGTTGTTGGAGTAGATACGCAGTATTTT. Translated: CSVVGVDTQYF.

V and J are TRBV3-1 and TRBJ2-2; 8 bases fit TRBD2. Germline trimming cut 4 bases from V and 1 base from J; bases unmatched to any gene: 5. This CDR3 comprises 16 residues. Germline CDR1 is LGHDT and CDR2 is YNNKEL (reference sequence). CDR3 in DNA: TGTGCCAGCAGCCGGCGCGGGGGGTTGAACACCGGGGAGCTGTTTTTT. It specifies CASSRRGGLNTGELFF.

The chain uses TRBV20-1 and TRBJ1-5; no definite D call. This CDR3 is 14 amino acids long. Trimming took off 1 base at V and 3 bases at J, with 10 bases between the two ends. Germline V lookup: CDR1 DFQATT, CDR2 SNEGSKA (reference sequence). The CDR3 region has the DNA TGCAGTGCTAGAGTGGAGGGCCACAATCAGCCCCAGCATTTT. Translation: CSARVEGHNQPQHF.

This clonotype was seen a few times. For the CDR3, the DNA is TGTGCCAGCAGTCGGACAGGGGGCGCGAACACCGGGGAGCTGTTTTTT. This sequence encodes CASSRTGGANTGELFF. The J gene is TRBJ2-2, the V gene TRBV6-6; 11 nucleotides align to TRBD1. This CDR3 contains 16 residues. From germline, CDR1 is MNHNY and CDR2 SVGAGI (reference sequence). Unmatched junction bases numbered 2, after V lost 5 bases and J lost 0 bases.

J is TRBJ2-5 and V is TRBV5-1, with TRBD2 matching 8 bases. The CDR3 sequence is 15 residues long. The germline V gene has CDR1 SGHRS and CDR2 YFSETQ. V shed 5 bases and J 5 bases; nucleotides not matched to a gene: 11. CDR3 in DNA: TGCGCCAGCAGGGTCAGCGGGGGCCCCCGGGAGACCCAGTACTTC. The encoded protein is CASRVSGGPRETQYF.

This rearrangement joins TRBV6-6 to TRBJ1-5; no reliable D call. V was trimmed by 2 bases and J by 2 bases, leaving 10 bases between them. The CDR3 spans 15 residues. Germline lookup yields CDR1 MNHNY and CDR2 SVGAGI (reference sequence). CDR3 sequence reads: CASSYDGRGNQPQHF. DNA of the CDR3: TGTGCCAGCAGTTACGACGGGCGAGGCAATCAGCCCCAGCATTTT.

The chain uses TRBV6-1 and TRBJ1-1; the D gene is possibly TRBD1 (6 bases). Trimming left V 8 bases short and J 4 bases short, with 17 bases between. Per germline, CDR1 MNHNS and CDR2 SASEGT. The CDR3 has 14 residues. The CDR3 sequence is CASLRQVVATEAFF. DNA of the CDR3: TGTGCCAGCCTTAGACAGGTTGTGGCCACTGAAGCTTTCTTT.

This chain links TRBV9 with TRBJ2-1; D possibly corresponds to TRBD1 (7 bases). Per germline, CDR1 SGDLS and CDR2 YYNGEE. The CDR3 extends over 15 amino acids. Trimming cost V 0 bases and J 4 bases, with 11 bases left between them. The CDR3 DNA is TGTGCCAGCAGCGTAGAGACAGGGACTTACAATGAGCAGTTCTTC. Translated: CASSVETGTYNEQFF.

This rearrangement joins TRBV18 to TRBJ2-7; no definite D call. The CDR3 spans 13 residues. The germline V gene encodes CDR1 KGHSH and CDR2 LQKENI. The ends were cut back, 3 bases at V and 3 bases at J, with 9 bases in the middle. CDR3 residues: CASSPTLNYEQYF. The CDR3 DNA reads as TGTGCCAGCTCACCTACCCTCAACTACGAGCAGTACTTC.

CDR3 DNA sequence: TGTGCCAGCAGCTTGCCTAGCGGGGGCACAGATACGCAGTATTTT. Translated: CASSLPSGGTDTQYF. J is TRBJ2-3 and V is TRBV5-6; TRBD2 matches at 9 bases. Trimming cost V 1 base and J 1 base; bases outside gene matches: 1. Germline V gives CDR1 SGHDT, CDR2 YYEEEE. The CDR3 sequence is 15 residues long.

The chain has TRBV6-5 and TRBJ1-4; the match to TRBD1 covers 7 bases. J was trimmed by 4 bases and V by 8 bases; bases with no gene match: 4. CDR1 is MNHEY and CDR2 is SVGAGI in the germline V gene. The CDR3 contains 13 residues. The DNA of the CDR3 is TGTGCCAGCCGGGACAGCTATAATGAAAAACTGTTTTTT. It encodes CASRDSYNEKLFF.